These 2 T cell receptor beta chains came from one sample sequenced in a study of OX40 agonist ivuxolimab in advanced cancers. Method: immunoSEQ multiplex PCR; TCRdb's copy keeps in-frame clones and lacks some. The sample carries some 63,000 clones, around 92% recorded once. The material sequenced was CD4+ or CD8+ T cells sorted from blood, taken in a trial of the OX40 agonist ivuxolimab. The receptors originated from an adult with an advanced solid tumor such as melanoma, head and neck, liver or kidney cancer.

The chain joins TRBV5-4 to TRBJ2-1; D ambiguous. The CDR3 is made up of 13 amino acids. The germline V and J ends were trimmed by 4 bases and 8 bases, with 13 bases remaining between them. Germline CDR1 reads SGHNT; CDR2 reads YYREEE (reference sequence). CDR3 nucleotide sequence: TGTGCCAGCAGCCCCTCTCTCCCGGATGAGCAGTTCTTC. Its protein is CASSPSLPDEQFF.

The chain combines TRBV6-4 with TRBJ2-2, with 7 bases identical to TRBD2. The germline gives CDR1 MRHNA, CDR2 SNTAGT. V gave up 0 bases and J gave up 3 bases; unmatched junction bases: 1. This CDR3 region has 15 residues. The CDR3 here is CASSDSTSDTGELFF. CDR3 bases: TGTGCCAGCAGTGACTCAACTAGCGACACCGGGGAGCTGTTTTTT.